Reported below is one T cell receptor beta chain. What it binds is unknown. The sample is drawn from a study of CD8 T cells in Susac syndrome. Study-level background: Patients with Susac syndrome had blood drawn and were at that point therapy-naive, on corticosteroids, or on intravenous immunoglobulin alone. General study results and limits: The authors found no clonal expansion in Susac syndrome CD4+ T cell repertoires.

The CDR3 covers 15 residues. Between the trimmed V and J ends, which lost 0 bases and 7 bases, there was a span of 12 bases. Per the germline V gene, CDR1 is LGHDT and CDR2 is YNNKEL (reference sequence). A quantity of about 0.5 to 1 ug RNA underwent reverse transcription using random hexamers. By means of immunoSEQ multiplex PCR, TCR beta CDR3 spanning 54 Vbeta and 13 Jbeta underwent amplification. MiXCR was run by TCRdb on the immunoSEQ multiplex PCR reads, yielding one entry per CDR3 protein. This sample yields approximately 180,000 distinct CDR3 sequences, of which about 95% are seen a single time; around 0.094% belongs to the top ten. TEMRA cells underwent FACS enrichment and CD8+ and CD4+ T cells underwent negative isolation.

The gene calls are TRBV3-1 and TRBJ1-4; possible D gene TRBD1, 5 bases. This TCR was sampled from a human donor with Susac syndrome. Input material: CD4+ T cells from PBMCs. CDR3 nucleotides: TGTGCCAGCAGCCAAGAGACCCCGGGGGGTGAAAAACTGTTTTTT. This gives the protein CASSQETPGGEKLFF.